The present T cell receptor (beta chain) was sequenced within a study of blood T cell repertoires in COVID-19 (dated by TCRdb to the early 2020s). Regarding the research as a whole: Collaborator samples came from the United States, Italy and Spain and covered acute and convalescent phases of COVID-19. The material from the prospective study consisted of cDNA or gDNA derived from T cells, B-cell-depleted T cells, or PBMCs. Subjects who had been exposed to COVID-19, were actively infected with it, or had recovered from it provided the deeply sampled blood TCRbeta repertoires that made up the dataset. The repertoires were made available in a free public database intended to serve as a resource for research on the immune response to SARS-CoV-2. The samples were drawn from two sources: the first 160 participants of the ongoing ImmuneRACE study, and 1,254 subjects contributed by 6 global collaborators. The sample metadata nearly always contained a de-identified subject ID, COVID-19 status, age in years and sex. HLA class I and class II types, where available, came from metadata supplied by the sample provider rather than from assay-based typing.

About this clone: Its antigen specificity is not known. The sample holds no much larger clone one base away, and base qualities are not on file.

In the prospective study, participants were about 18 to 89 years old, resided in 24 geographic areas of the United States, and were enrolled through a virtual design. In the prospective study, participants were assigned to cohorts based on the clinical history participants reported in a screening survey and a study questionnaire. Recovered participants in ImmuneRACE Cohort 3 were defined as having two consecutive negative NP/OP PCR tests, clearance from a healthcare professional, or resolution of symptoms. In the prospective study, mobile phlebotomists collected whole blood, serum and a nasopharyngeal or oropharyngeal swab from each participant. Participants in the prospective study had the option to provide additional blood draws and questionnaires over a roughly two-month period. Prospective study blood samples were shipped either frozen or at room temperature before DNA extraction. General findings and caveats noted by the study authors: How much clinical and demographic metadata was included differed by source and by participant, and the metadata was provided uncurated.

The CDR3 sequence holds 17 residues, the cysteine and phenylalanine included. The kept DNA is CDR3 alone, 51 bases in frame from the first base. CDR1 and CDR2 are read off the germline V gene as SNHLY and FYNNEI. V is trimmed back by 6 bases and J by 9 bases, and the junction contains 11 bases that no gene match accounts for. TCRbeta CDR3 regions were amplified from genomic DNA using the immunoSEQ Assay, a bias-controlled multiplex PCR. The authors' pipeline ran thus. The number of nucleated cells in each sample was estimated by amplification of reference gene primers within the assay. To quantify the absolute abundance of each unique TCRbeta CDR3 rearrangement, sequence reads were collapsed and filtered. For each sample, productive Simpson clonality was calculated by taking the square root of Simpson's diversity index across productive rearrangements. This is the immuneACCESS table as TCRdb keeps it, with only in-frame sequences that have V and J called. A part of the clones is gone; compared with another copy, unresolved V genes explain less than half, and the rest is unexplained. From that table come the V and J calls and clone size; the DNA was used to work out D and trimming. This sample comprises 280,000 or so clones, around 85% of them detected only once. 2.2% of the sample lies in the top ten.

The sequenced sample consisted of PBMCs or T cells enriched from blood (not recorded which). The chain links TRBV2 with TRBJ2-1; 16 junctional bases match TRBD2. The receptor's source is a man aged 30 to 45 who had recovered from COVID-19. Here the CDR3 is given as CASRSGTSGGAFIEQFF. The DNA is TGTGCCAGCAGGTCCGGGACTAGCGGGGGGGCCTTTATTGAGCAGTTCTTC.